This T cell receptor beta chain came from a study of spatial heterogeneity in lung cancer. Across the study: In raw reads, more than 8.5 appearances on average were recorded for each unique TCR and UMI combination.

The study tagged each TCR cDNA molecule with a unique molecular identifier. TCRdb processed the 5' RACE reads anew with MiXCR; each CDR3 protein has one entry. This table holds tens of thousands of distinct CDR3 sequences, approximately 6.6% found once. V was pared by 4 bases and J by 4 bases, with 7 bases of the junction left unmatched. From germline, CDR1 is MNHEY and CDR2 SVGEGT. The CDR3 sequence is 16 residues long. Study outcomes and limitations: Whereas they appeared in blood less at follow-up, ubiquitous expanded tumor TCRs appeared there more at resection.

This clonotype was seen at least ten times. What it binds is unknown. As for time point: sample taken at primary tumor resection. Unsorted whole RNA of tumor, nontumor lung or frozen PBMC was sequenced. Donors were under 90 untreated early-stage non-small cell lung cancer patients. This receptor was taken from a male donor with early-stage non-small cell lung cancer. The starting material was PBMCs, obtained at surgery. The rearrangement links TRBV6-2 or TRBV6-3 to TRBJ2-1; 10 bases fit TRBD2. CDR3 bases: TGTGCCAGCAGTTCCCCTCTAGCGGGGGCTTACAATGAGCAGTTCTTC. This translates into CASSSPLAGAYNEQFF.